The TCR beta chain described here comes from a study of blood T cell repertoires in COVID-19. Clones were read by immunoSEQ multiplex PCR, and TCRdb kept only the in-frame ones, dropping some. The repertoire consists of roughly 97,000 clones, with over 75% occurring once and the leading ten covering roughly 5.5%. This clonotype was sampled from a human donor in a cohort sampled during active COVID-19. Sequenced input: peripheral blood.

The CDR3, as DNA: TGTGCCAGCAAGGGACTAGCGGGGGGCGAGCAGTACTTC. Its protein product is CASKGLAGGEQYF. V and J are TRBV2 and TRBJ2-7; the match to TRBD2 covers 15 bases. The CDR3 is 13 residues long. The V and J ends lost 7 bases and 6 bases, in that order; junction bases with no gene match: 1. Germline V gene sequence: CDR1 SNHLY, CDR2 FYNNEI.